The subject of this entry is one T cell receptor (beta chain). Its antigen is not identified. The record originates from a study of metastatic and nonmetastatic thyroid tumors. Overall study: Repertoires from malignant and benign thyroid patients were compared across blood and tumor or nodule tissue. Study-level findings and limits: In both blood and tumor samples, TCR beta diversity was reported significantly higher for malignant than benign nodules.

Every patient was untreated before thyroid surgery. TCRdb reanalyzed the PCR reads with MiXCR. The table lists approximately 15,000 clones, about 24% of them singletons. From germline, CDR1 is MDHEN and CDR2 SYDVKM. Trimming took 5 bases from V and 8 from J, leaving 28 bases between them. The CDR3 is 18 residues long. The source of this sequence is a female donor with papillary thyroid cancer or a benign thyroid nodule (not recorded which). Some clones in this sample may be carry-over from other donors' samples. The V call is TRBV28, the J call TRBJ1-3, with D unresolved. Source material: adjacent normal tissue. As DNA, the CDR3 is TGTGCCAGCAGTCTGCATGGAGGCCCTCTCCTCCCTGACGACACCATATATTTT. Its protein product is CASSLHGGPLLPDDTIYF.